The 9 T cell receptor beta chains below all came from one sample that was sequenced in a study of CD8 T cells in Susac syndrome. Reverse transcription used about 0.45 to 1 ug RNA and random hexamers. TCRdb used MiXCR to reprocess the immunoSEQ multiplex PCR reads, holding one entry per CDR3 protein. The table has roughly 130,000 distinct CDR3 sequences, about 95% seen once; the top ten hold 0.095% to 0.15%. Sequenced: CD4+ T cells from PBMCs. The receptors originated from a human donor with multiple sclerosis.

This chain uses TRBV6-6 with TRBJ1-5; 9 nucleotides match TRBD1. CDR1 is MNHNY, CDR2 SVGAGI, per germline (reference sequence). V lost 6 bases and J lost 5; bases outside the gene matches: 11. The CDR3 is 16 amino acids. The CDR3 loop is CASRSLPGQGHQPQHF. CDR3 nucleotide sequence: TGTGCCAGCAGGTCCCTTCCGGGACAGGGCCATCAGCCCCAGCATTTT.

The chain carries TRBV15 and TRBJ2-1, with TRBD2 matching over 9 bases. The CDR3 contains 17 residues. With 1 base clipped from V and 3 bases from J, the junction kept 7 bases outside the gene matches. Per the germline V gene, CDR1 is LNHNV and CDR2 is YYDKDF (reference sequence). CDR3 in amino acids: CATSRGVLAGYYNEQFF. The CDR3 coding sequence is TGTGCCACCAGCAGAGGGGTTCTAGCGGGATACTACAATGAGCAGTTCTTC.

This chain uses TRBV24-1 with TRBJ1-1; possibly TRBD1 for D (5 bases). In germline, CDR1 is KGHDR, CDR2 SFDVKD. The ends were cut back, 0 bases at V and 0 bases at J, with 13 bases in the middle. CDR3 size: 17 residues. CDR3 loop: CATSDLLGPVMNTEAFF. The CDR3 DNA reads TGTGCCACCAGTGATTTGTTGGGACCGGTAATGAACACTGAAGCTTTCTTT.

The CDR3 DNA sequence: TGTGCCAGCAGGACTTTGAACACTGAAGCTTTCTTT. Its translation is CASRTLNTEAFF. The rearrangement joins TRBV2 to TRBJ1-1; no clear D. The V end was cut by 6 bases, the J end by 0 bases, with 5 bases between. Germline V gene data show CDR1 as SNHLY and CDR2 as FYNNEI. The CDR3 is 12 residues long. The full variable domain, in which reference TRBV2 and TRBJ1-1 provide the parts outside the CDR3, is EPEVTQTPSHQVTQMGQEVILRCVPISNHLYFYWYRQILGQKVEFLVSFYNNEISEKSEIFDDQFSVERPDGSNFTLKIRSTKLEDSAMYFCASRTLNTEAFFGQGTRLTVV.

The gene calls are TRBV20-1 and TRBJ2-7; the D is unclear. This CDR3 is 10 amino acids long. Trimming took 1 base from V and 7 from J, leaving 5 bases between them. The germline CDR1 and CDR2 sequences are DFQATT and SNEGSKA (reference sequence). The CDR3 coding sequence is TGCAGTGCTAGAGCCGAGGAGCAGTACTTC. Protein sequence: CSARAEEQYF.

The chain uses TRBV19 and TRBJ2-5, with D tentatively TRBD2 (5 bases). Trimming pared 6 bases from V and 5 bases from J, leaving 19 bases between. The CDR3 loop spans 15 amino acids. Germline lookup yields CDR1 LNHDA and CDR2 SQIVND (reference sequence). The CDR3 DNA follows: TGTGCCAGTAGGGGTCGAAGATCCGGGGTGGAGACCCAGTACTTC. It translates to CASRGRRSGVETQYF.

This chain joins TRBV5-5 and TRBJ2-7; D unclear. The CDR3 sequence is 12 residues long. The V gene lost 6 bases and the J gene lost 4 bases, with 11 bases spanning the gap. Looked up from germline, CDR1 is SGHKS and CDR2 is YYEKEE (reference sequence). CDR3 amino acids: CASTPAGYEQYF. CDR3 sequence (DNA): TGTGCCAGCACCCCGGCCGGATACGAGCAGTACTTC.

The chain carries TRBV30 and TRBJ1-2; D is unclear. With 1 base removed from V and 2 bases from J, the gap between germline ends came to 11 bases. The germline CDR1 and CDR2 sequences are GTSNPN and SVGIG (reference sequence). The length of the CDR3 is 14 residues. The CDR3 nucleotides are TGTGCCTGGAGTGATTTTAACAGCAACTATGGCTACACCTTC. Its translation: CAWSDFNSNYGYTF.

V usage is TRBV27 and J usage is TRBJ2-1, with 13 bases lining up with TRBD2. In germline, CDR1 is MNHEY, CDR2 SMNVEV (reference sequence). V lost 6 bases to trimming and J lost 8 bases; unmatched junction nucleotides: 4. This CDR3 contains 14 residues. CDR3 sequence reads: CASRGLAGIDEQFF. As DNA, the CDR3 is TGTGCCAGCAGGGGACTAGCGGGAATCGATGAGCAGTTCTTC.